Below are 4 T cell receptor beta chains sequenced from a single sample in a study of blood T cell repertoires in COVID-19. Sequencing used immunoSEQ multiplex PCR; TCRdb keeps in-frame clones, though not all of them. The sample lists roughly 180,000 clones; roughly three quarters were seen once. The sample taken for sequencing was peripheral blood. The receptors originated from a woman between 50 and 59 years old with active or convalescent COVID-19.

CDR3 bases: TGTGCCAGCAGTGGCTACTCAGGAGAGACCCAGTACTTC. Amino acids: CASSGYSGETQYF. V and J are TRBV6-4 and TRBJ2-5, with D uncertain. The CDR3 is made up of 13 amino acids. Trimming took 4 bases from V and 4 from J, leaving 10 bases between them. Germline CDR1 and CDR2: MRHNA and SNTAGT.

The gene calls are TRBV30 and TRBJ1-5, with D perhaps TRBD1 (5 bases). Looked up from germline, CDR1 is GTSNPN and CDR2 is SVGIG (reference sequence). CDR3 length equals 15 residues. V was shortened by 5 bases and J by 3 bases, with 17 bases between the two germline ends. CDR3 bases: TGTGCCTGGGCGCGGTCAGCAGGGAACAATCAGCCCCAGCATTTT. It is translated as CAWARSAGNNQPQHF.

The chain has TRBV28 and TRBJ1-5, with unresolved D. Looked up from germline, CDR1 is MDHEN and CDR2 is SYDVKM. This CDR3 region has 14 residues. V lost 3 bases to trimming and J lost 4 bases, with 10 bases between them. The DNA for the CDR3 is TGTGCCAGCAGTTTTGGCAGGTGGAATCAGCCCCAGCATTTT. Residues: CASSFGRWNQPQHF.

The rearrangement joins TRBV11-2 to TRBJ1-3, with 9 bases identical to TRBD1. CDR1 and CDR2 from the germline V gene are SGHAT and FQNNGV. V shed 3 bases and J 0 bases; nucleotides not matched to a gene: 6. The CDR3 loop spans 17 amino acids. The CDR3 DNA sequence: TGTGCCAGCAGCTTGGGTACAGGGGGCCTCTCTGGAAACACCATATATTTT. As protein: CASSLGTGGLSGNTIYF. The complete variable domain, with remaining parts taken from reference TRBV11-2 and TRBJ1-3, reads EAGVAQSPRYKIIEKRQSVAFWCNPISGHATLYWYQQILGQGPKLLIQFQNNGVVDDSQLPKDRFSAERLKGVDSTLKIQPAKLEDSAVYLCASSLGTGGLSGNTIYFGEGSWLTVV.